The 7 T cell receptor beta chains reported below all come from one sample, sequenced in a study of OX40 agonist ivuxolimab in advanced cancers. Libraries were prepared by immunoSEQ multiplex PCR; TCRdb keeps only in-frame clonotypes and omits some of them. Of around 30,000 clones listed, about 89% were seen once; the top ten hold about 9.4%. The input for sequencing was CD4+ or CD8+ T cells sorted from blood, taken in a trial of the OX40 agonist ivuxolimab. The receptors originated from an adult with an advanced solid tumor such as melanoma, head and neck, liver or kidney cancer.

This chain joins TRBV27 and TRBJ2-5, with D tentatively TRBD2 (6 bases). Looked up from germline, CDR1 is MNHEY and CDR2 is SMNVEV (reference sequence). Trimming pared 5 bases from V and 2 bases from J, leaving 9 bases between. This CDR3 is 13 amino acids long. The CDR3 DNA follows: TGTGCCAGCAGTCCGGGACTGCAAGAGACCCAGTACTTC. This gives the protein CASSPGLQETQYF.

The CDR3 DNA is TGTGCCAGCAACGACGAACCTTACAATGAGCAGTTCTTC. Its translation is CASNDEPYNEQFF. The chain employs TRBV5-5 and TRBJ2-1; D unclear. The CDR3 is made up of 13 amino acids. The germline V gene encodes CDR1 SGHKS and CDR2 YYEKEE (reference sequence). Trimming took off 6 bases at V and 4 bases at J, with 11 bases between the two ends.

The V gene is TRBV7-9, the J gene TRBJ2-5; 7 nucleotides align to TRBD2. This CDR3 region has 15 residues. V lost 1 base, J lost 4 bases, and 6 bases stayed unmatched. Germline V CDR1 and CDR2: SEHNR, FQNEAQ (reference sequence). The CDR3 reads CASSLGLGRVETQYF. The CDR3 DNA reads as TGTGCCAGCAGCTTAGGATTGGGGAGGGTAGAGACCCAGTACTTC.

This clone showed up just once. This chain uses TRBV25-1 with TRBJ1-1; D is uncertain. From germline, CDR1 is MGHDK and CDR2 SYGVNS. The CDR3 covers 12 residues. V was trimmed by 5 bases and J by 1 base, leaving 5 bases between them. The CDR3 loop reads CASSYGNTEAFF. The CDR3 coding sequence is TGTGCCAGCAGTTACGGGAACACTGAAGCTTTCTTT. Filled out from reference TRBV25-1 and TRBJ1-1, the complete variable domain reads EADIYQTPRYLVIGTGKKITLECSQTMGHDKMYWYQQDPGMELHLIHYSYGVNSTEKGDLSSESTVSRIRTEHFPLTLESARPSHTSQYLCASSYGNTEAFFGQGTRLTVV.

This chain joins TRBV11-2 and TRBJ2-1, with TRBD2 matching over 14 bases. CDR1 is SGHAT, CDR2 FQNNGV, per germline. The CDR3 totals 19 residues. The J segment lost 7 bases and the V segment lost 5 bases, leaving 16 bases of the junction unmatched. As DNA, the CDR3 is TGTGCCAGCAGCCCGTTGACTAGCGGGGGGGCCTCGTCCGAGAATGAGCAGTTCTTC. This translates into CASSPLTSGGASSENEQFF.

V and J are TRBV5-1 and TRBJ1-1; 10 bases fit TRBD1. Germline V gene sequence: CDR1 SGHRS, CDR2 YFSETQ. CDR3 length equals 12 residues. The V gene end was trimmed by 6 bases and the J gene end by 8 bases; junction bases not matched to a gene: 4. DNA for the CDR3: TGCGCCAGCACGGGACAGGGGACCGAAGCTTTCTTT. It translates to CASTGQGTEAFF.

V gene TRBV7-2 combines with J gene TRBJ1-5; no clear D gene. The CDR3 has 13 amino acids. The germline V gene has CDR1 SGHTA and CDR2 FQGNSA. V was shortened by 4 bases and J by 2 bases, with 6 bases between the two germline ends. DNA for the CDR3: TGTGCCAGCAGCTCGGACGGCAATCAGCCCCAGCATTTT. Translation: CASSSDGNQPQHF. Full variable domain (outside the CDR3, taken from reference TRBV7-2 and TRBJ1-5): GAGVSQSPSNKVTEKGKDVELRCDPISGHTALYWYRQSLGQGLEFLIYFQGNSAPDKSGLPSDRFSAERTGGSVSTLTIQRTQQEDSAVYLCASSSDGNQPQHFGDGTRLSIL.